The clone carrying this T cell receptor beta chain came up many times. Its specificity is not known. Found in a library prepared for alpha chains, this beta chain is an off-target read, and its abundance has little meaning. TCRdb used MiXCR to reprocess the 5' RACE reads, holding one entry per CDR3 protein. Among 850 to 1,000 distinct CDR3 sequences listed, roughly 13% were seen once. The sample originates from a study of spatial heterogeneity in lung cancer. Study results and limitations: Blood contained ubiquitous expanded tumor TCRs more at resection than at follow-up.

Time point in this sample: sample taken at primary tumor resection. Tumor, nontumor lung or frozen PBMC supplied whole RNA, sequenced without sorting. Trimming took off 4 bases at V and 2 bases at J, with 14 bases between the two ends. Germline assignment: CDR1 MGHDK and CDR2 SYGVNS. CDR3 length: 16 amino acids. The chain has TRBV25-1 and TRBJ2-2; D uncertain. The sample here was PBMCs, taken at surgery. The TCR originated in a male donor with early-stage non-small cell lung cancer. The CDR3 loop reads CASSGGTAINTGELFF. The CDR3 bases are TGTGCCAGCAGTGGGGGAACGGCTATCAACACCGGGGAGCTGTTTTTT.